What follows describes a single T cell receptor (beta chain). The data belong to a study of technical replicates of blood from several donors. The protocol was immunoSEQ multiplex PCR, while the TCRdb copy is restricted to in-frame clones and leaves out a portion. Of 95,000 or so clones in the sample, 95% were seen once. In germline, CDR1 is MDHEN, CDR2 SYDVKM. Trimming pared 3 bases from V and 11 bases from J, leaving 18 bases between. The CDR3 is made up of 14 amino acids. What was sequenced was T cells isolated from PBMCs. This rearrangement joins TRBV28 to TRBJ2-3; D is possibly TRBD2 (6 bases). The TCR sequence derives from a human donor in good health. CDR3 coding DNA: TGTGCCAGCAGTTTGAGTAGCGGTCCCGGGGGGCAGTATTTT. Translation gives CASSLSSGPGGQYF.